This T cell receptor (beta chain) was found in a study of cytomegalovirus exposure and HLA in healthy donors. CDR1 and CDR2 from the germline V gene are MGHDK and SYGVNS. Trimming pared 1 base from V and 9 bases from J, leaving 10 bases between. The CDR3 is 13 amino acids. This clone was seen only a few times. Primers included in the PCR were 60 Vbeta and 13 Jbeta primers. The table came from immunoSEQ multiplex PCR; TCRdb's copy has only in-frame clones and leaves some out. The sample shows 95,000 to 110,000 clones, 70% to 85% of them seen only once. The chain carries TRBV25-1 and TRBJ2-1; no reliable D call. Source material: PBMCs. This sequence originates from a male donor in good health and CMV-seronegative. The CDR3 loop reads CASSELTAGEQFF. CDR3 sequence (DNA): TGTGCCAGCAGTGAATTAACAGCTGGTGAGCAGTTCTTC.